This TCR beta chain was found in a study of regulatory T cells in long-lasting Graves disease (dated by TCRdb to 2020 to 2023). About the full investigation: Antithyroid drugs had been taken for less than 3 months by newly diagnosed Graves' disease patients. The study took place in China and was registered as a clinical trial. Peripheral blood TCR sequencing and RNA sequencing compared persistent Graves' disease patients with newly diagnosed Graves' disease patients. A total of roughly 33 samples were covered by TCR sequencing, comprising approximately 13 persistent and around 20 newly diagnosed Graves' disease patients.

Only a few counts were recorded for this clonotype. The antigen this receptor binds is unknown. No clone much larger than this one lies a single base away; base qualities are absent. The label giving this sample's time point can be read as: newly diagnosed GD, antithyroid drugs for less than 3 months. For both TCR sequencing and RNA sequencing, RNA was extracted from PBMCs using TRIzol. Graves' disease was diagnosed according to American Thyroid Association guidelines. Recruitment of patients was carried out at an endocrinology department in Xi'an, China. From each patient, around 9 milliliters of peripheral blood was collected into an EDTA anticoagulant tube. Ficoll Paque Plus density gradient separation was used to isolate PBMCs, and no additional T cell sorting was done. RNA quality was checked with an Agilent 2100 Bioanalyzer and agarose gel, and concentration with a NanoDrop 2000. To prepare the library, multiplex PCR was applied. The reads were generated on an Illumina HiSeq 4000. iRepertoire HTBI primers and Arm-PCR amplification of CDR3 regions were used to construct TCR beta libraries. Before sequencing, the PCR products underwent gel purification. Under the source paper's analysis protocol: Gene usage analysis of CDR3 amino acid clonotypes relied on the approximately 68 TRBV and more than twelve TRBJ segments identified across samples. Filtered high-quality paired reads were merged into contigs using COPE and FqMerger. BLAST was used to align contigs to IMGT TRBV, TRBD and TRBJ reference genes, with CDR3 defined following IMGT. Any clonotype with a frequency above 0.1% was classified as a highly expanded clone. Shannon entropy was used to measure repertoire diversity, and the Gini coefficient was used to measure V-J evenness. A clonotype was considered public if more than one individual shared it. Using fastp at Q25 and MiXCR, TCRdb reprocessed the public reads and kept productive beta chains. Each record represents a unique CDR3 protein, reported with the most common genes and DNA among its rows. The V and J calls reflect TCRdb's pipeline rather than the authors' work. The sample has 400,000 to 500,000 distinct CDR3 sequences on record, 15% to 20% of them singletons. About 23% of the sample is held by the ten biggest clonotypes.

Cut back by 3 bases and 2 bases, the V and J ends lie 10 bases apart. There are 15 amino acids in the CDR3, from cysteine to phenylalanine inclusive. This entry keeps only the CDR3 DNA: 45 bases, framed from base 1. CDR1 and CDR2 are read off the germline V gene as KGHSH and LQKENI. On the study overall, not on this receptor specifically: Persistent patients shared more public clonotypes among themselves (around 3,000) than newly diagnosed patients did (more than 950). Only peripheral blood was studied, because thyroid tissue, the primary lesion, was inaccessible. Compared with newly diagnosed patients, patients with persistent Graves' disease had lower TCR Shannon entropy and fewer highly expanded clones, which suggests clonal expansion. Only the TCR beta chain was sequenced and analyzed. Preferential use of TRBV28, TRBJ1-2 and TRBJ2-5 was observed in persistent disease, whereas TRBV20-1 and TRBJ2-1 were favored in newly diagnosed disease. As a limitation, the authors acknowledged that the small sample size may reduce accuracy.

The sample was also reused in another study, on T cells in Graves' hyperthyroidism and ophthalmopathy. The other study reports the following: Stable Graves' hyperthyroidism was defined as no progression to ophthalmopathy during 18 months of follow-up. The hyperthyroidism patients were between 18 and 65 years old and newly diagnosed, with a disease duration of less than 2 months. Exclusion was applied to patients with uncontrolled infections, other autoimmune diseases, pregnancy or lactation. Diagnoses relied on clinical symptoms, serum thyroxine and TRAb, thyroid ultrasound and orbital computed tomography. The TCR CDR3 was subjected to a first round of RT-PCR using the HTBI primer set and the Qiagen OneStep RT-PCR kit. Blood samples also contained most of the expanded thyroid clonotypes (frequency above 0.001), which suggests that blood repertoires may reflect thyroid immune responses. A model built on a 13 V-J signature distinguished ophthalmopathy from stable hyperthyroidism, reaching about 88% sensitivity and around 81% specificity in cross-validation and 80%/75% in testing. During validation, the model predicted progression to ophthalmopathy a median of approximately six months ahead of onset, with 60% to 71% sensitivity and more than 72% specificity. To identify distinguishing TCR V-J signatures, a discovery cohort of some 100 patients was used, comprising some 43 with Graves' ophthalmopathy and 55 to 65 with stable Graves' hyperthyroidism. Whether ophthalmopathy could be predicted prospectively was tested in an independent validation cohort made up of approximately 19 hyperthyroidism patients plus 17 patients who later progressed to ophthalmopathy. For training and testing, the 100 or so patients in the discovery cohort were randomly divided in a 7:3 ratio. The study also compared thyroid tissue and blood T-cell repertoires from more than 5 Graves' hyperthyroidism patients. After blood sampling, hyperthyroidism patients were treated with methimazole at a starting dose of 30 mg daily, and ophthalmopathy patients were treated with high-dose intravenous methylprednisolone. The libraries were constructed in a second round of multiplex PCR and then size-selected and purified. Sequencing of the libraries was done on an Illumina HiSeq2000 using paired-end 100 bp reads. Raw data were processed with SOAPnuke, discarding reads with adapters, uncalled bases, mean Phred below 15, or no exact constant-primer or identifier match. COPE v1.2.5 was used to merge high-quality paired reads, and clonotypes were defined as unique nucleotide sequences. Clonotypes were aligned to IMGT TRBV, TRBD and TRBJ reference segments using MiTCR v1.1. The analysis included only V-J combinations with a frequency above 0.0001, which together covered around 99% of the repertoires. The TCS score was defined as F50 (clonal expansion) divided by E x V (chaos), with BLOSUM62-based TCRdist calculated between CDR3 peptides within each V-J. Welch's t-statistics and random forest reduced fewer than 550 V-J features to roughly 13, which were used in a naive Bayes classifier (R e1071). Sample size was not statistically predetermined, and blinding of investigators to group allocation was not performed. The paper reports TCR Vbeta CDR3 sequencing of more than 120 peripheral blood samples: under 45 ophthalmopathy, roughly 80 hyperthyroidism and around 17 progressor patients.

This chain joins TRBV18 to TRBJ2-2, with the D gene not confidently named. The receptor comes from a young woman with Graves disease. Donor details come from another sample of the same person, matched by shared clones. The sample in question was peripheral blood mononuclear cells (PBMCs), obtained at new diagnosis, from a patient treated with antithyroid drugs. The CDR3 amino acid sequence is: CASSPLQANTGELFF. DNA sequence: TGTGCCAGCTCACCCTTGCAAGCTAACACCGGGGAGCTGTTTTTT.